This T cell receptor (beta chain) emerged from a study of blood T cell repertoires in COVID-19. This table comes from immunoSEQ multiplex PCR, and its TCRdb copy is limited to in-frame clones, with some not included. Altogether under 200,000 clones are present, more than 70% being singletons, with the ten largest covering around 2.5%. The trim removed 4 bases at V and 5 bases at J, leaving 21 bases unmatched. The CDR3 consists of 20 residues. CDR1 KGHDR and CDR2 SFDVKD come from the germline V gene. This rearrangement joins TRBV24-1 to TRBJ2-1; TRBD1 agrees at 8 bases. The sequence was collected from a man aged 35-49 years with active or convalescent COVID-19. Material: peripheral blood. CDR3 bases: TGTGCCACCAGTGAGAGGACAGGGAGGTTTCAGCGGGCCTGCGACAATGAGCAGTTCTTC. Residues: CATSERTGRFQRACDNEQFF.